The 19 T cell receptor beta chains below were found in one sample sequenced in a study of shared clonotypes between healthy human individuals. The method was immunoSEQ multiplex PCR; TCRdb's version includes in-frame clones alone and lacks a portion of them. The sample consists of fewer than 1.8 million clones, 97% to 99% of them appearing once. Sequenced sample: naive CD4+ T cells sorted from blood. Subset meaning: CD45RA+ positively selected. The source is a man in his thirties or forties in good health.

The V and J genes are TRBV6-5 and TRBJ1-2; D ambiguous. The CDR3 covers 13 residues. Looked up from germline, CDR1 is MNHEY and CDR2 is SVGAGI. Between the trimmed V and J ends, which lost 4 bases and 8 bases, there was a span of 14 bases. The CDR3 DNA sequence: TGTGCCAGCAGTTCCCCTAACTCGGGAGGCTACACCTTC. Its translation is CASSSPNSGGYTF.

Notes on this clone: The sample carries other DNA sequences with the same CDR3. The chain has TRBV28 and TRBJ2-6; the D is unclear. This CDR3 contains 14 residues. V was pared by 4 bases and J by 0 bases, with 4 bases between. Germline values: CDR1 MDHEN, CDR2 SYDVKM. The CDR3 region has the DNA TGTGCCAGCAGTTCAACCTCTGGGGCCAACGTCCTGACTTTC. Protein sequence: CASSSTSGANVLTF. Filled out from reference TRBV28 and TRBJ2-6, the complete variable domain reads DVKVTQSSRYLVKRTGEKVFLECVQDMDHENMFWYRQDPGLGLRLIYFSYDVKMKEKGDIPEGYSVSREKKERFSLILESASTNQTSMYLCASSSTSGANVLTFGAGSRLTVL.

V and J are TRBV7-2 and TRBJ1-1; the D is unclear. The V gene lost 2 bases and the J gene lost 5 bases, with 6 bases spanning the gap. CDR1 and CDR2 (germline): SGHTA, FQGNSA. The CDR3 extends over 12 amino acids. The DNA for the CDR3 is TGTGCCAGCAGCTTAATGGGGACTGAAGCTTTCTTT. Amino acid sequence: CASSLMGTEAFF.

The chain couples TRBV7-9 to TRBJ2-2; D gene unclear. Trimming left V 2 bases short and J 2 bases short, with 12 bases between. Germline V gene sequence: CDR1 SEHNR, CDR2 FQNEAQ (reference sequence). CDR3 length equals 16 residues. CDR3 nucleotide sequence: TGTGCCAGCAGCTTATTCGAAGGGATTAACACCGGGGAGCTGTTTTTT. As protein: CASSLFEGINTGELFF.

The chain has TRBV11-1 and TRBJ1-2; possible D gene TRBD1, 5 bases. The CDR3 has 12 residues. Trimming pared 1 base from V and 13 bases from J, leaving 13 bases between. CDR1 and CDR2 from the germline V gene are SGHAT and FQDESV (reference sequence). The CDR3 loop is CASSLVKAGCTF. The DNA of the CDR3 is TGTGCCAGCAGCTTAGTAAAGGCAGGGTGCACCTTC.

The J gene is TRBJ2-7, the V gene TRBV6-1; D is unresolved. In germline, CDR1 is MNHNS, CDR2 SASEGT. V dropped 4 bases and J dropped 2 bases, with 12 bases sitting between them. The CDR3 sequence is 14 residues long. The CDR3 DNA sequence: TGTGCCAGCAGTGTAATATATGGGACCTACGAGCAGTACTTC. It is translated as CASSVIYGTYEQYF.

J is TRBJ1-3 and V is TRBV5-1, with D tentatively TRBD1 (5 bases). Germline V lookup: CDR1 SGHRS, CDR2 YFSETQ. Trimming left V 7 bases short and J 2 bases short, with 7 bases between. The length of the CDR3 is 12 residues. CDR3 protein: CASGGAGNTIYF. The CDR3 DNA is TGCGCCAGCGGAGGGGCTGGAAACACCATATATTTT.

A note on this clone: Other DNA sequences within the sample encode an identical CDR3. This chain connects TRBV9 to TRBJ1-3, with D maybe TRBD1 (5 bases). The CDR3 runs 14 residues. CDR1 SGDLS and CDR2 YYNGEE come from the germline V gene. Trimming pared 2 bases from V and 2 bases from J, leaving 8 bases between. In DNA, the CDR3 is TGTGCCAGCAGCGTTAGGGGCACTGGAAACACCATATATTTT. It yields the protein CASSVRGTGNTIYF.

For the CDR3, the DNA is TGTGCCAGCAGCCGACAGGGGGCCTTAGGTTACGAGCAGTACTTC. Translating it yields CASSRQGALGYEQYF. J is TRBJ2-7 and V is TRBV19, with 10 bases identical to TRBD1. Germline V gene sequence: CDR1 LNHDA, CDR2 SQIVND (reference sequence). The length of the CDR3 is 15 residues. The V segment lost 9 bases and the J segment 4 bases; nucleotides outside the gene matches: 12.

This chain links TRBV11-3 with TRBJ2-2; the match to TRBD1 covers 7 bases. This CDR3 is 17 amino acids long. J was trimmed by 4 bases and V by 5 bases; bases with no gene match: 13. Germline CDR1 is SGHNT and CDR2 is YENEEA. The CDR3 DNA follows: TGTGCCAGCAGCCCTTCACTATGGGGACAGCGCACCGGGGAGCTGTTTTTT. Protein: CASSPSLWGQRTGELFF.

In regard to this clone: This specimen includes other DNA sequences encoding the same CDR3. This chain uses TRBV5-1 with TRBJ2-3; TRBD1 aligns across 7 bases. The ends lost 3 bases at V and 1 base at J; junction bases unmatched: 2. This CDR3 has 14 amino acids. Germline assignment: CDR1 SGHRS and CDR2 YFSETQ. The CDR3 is CASSYGQGTDTQYF. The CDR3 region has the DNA TGCGCCAGCAGCTATGGACAGGGCACAGATACGCAGTATTTT.

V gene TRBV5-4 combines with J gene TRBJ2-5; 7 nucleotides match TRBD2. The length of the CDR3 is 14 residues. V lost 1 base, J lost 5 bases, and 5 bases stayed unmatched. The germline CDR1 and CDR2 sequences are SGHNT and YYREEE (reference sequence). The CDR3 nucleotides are TGTGCCAGCAGCTTGAAGGTTAGCGGGGAGACCCAGTACTTC. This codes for CASSLKVSGETQYF.

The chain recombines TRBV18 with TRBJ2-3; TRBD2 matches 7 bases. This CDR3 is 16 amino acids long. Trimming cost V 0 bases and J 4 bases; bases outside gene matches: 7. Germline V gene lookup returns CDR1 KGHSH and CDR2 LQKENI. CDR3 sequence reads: CASSPPTGGKSDTQYF. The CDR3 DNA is TGTGCCAGCTCACCACCGACGGGAGGCAAGTCAGATACGCAGTATTTT. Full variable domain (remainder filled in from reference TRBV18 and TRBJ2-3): NAGVMQNPRHLVRRRGQEARLRCSPMKGHSHVYWYRQLPEEGLKFMVYLQKENIIDESGMPKERFSAEFPKEGPSILRIQQVVRGDSAAYFCASSPPTGGKSDTQYFGPGTRLTVL.

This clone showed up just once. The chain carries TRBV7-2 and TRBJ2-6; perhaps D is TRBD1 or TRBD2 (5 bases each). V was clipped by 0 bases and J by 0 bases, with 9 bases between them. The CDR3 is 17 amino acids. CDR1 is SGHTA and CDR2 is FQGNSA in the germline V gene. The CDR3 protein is CASSLASGGSGANVLTF. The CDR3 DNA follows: TGTGCCAGCAGCTTAGCGTCTGGGGGCTCTGGGGCCAACGTCCTGACTTTC.

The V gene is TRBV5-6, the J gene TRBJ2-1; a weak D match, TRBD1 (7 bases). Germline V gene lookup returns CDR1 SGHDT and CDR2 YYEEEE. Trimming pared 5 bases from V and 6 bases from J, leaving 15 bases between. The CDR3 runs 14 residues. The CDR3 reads CASSPRQGGNEQFF. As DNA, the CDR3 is TGTGCCAGCAGTCCCCGGCAGGGGGGCAATGAGCAGTTCTTC.

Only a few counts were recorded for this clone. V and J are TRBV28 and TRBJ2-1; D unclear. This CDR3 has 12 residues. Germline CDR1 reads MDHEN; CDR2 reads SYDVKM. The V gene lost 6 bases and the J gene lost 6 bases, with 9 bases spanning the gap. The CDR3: CASSPPFNEQFF. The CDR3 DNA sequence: TGTGCCAGCAGCCCGCCATTCAATGAGCAGTTCTTC.

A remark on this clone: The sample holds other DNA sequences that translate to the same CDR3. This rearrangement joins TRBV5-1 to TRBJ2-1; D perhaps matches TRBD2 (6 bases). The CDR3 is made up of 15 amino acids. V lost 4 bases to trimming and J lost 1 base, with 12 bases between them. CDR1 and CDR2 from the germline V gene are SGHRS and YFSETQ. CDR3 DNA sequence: TGCGCCAGCAGCCGGGACGGGAGTTCCTACAATGAGCAGTTCTTC. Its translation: CASSRDGSSYNEQFF. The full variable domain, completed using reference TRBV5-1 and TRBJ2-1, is KAGVTQTPRYLIKTRGQQVTLSCSPISGHRSVSWYQQTPGQGLQFLFEYFSETQRNKGNFPGRFSGRQFSNSRSEMNVSTLELGDSALYLCASSRDGSSYNEQFFGPGTRLTVL.

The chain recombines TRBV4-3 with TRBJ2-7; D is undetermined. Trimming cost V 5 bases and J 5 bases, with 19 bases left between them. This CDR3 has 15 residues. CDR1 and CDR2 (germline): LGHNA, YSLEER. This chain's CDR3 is CASSYNLGSSHEQYF. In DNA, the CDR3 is TGCGCCAGCAGCTATAATTTAGGCTCCTCTCACGAGCAGTACTTC.

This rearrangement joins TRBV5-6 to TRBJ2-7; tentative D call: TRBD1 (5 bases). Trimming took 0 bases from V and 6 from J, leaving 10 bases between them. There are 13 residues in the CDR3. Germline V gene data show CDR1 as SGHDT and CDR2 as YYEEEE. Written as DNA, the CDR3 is TGTGCCAGCAGCTTGGGCAGGGTGAGCGAGCAGTACTTC. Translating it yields CASSLGRVSEQYF.